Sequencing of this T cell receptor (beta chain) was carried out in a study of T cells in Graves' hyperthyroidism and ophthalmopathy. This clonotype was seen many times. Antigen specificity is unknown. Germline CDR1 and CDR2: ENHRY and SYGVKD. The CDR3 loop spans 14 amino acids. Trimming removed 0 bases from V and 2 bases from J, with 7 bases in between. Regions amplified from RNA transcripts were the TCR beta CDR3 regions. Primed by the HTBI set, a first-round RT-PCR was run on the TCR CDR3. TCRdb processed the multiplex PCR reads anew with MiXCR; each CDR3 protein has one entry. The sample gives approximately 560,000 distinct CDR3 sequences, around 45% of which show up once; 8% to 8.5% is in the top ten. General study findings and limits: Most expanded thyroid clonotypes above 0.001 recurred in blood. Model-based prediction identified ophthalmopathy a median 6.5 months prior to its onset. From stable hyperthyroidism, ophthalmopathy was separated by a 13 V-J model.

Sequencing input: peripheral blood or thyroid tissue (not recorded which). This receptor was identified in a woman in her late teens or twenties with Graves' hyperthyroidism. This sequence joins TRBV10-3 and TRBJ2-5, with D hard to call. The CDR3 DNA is TGTGCCATCAGTGAGTCGGTCAGGCAAGAGACCCAGTACTTC. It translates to CAISESVRQETQYF.